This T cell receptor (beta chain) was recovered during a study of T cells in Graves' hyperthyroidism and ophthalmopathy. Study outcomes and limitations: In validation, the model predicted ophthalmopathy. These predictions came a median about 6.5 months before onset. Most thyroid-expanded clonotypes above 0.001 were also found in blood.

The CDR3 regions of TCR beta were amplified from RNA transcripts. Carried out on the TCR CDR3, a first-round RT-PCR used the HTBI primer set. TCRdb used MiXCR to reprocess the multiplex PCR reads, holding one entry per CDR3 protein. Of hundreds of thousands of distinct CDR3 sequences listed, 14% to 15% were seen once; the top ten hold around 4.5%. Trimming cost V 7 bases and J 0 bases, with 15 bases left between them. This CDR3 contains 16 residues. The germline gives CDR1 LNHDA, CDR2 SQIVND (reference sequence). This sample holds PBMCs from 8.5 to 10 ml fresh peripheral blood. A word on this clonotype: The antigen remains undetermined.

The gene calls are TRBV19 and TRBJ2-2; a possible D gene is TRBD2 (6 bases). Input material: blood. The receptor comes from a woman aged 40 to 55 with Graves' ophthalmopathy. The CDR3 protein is CASTPQGGANTGELFF. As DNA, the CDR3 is TGTGCCAGTACTCCCCAAGGAGGGGCGAACACCGGGGAGCTGTTTTTT.